This T cell receptor beta chain comes out of a study of blood T cell repertoires in COVID-19 (dated by TCRdb to about 2020). For the wider study: Samples covering the acute and convalescent phases of COVID-19 were provided by collaborators in the United States, Italy and Spain. The material from the prospective study consisted of cDNA or gDNA derived from T cells, B-cell-depleted T cells, or PBMCs. Deeply sampled blood TCRbeta repertoires from subjects exposed to, actively infected with, or recovered from COVID-19 were included in the dataset. The repertoires were released in a freely available public database intended as a resource for research on the immune response to SARS-CoV-2. Samples came from the ongoing ImmuneRACE study (first 160 participants) plus 1,254 subjects from 6 global collaborators. Sample metadata almost always included a de-identified subject ID, COVID-19 status, age in years and sex. Where HLA class I and class II types were available, the types were taken from metadata supplied by the sample provider, not from assay-based typing. The paper's findings and limits, for the study overall: Clinical and demographic metadata were provided uncurated, with the amount varying by source and participant.

The collaborating institutions used their own protocols to collect whole blood in K2EDTA tubes. For TCRbeta analysis, collaborators shipped samples as frozen whole blood, isolated PBMCs, or DNA extracted from either of those sample types. The CDR3 covers 15 residues, taking in both the cysteine and the phenylalanine. The retained sequence is limited to the CDR3, 45 bases, with the frame set at the first base. CDR1 SGHRS and CDR2 YFSETQ are derived from the germline V gene. V is shortened by 4 bases, J by 7 bases, and the region joining them spans 15 bases. TCRbeta CDR3 regions were amplified from genomic DNA using the immunoSEQ Assay, a bias-controlled multiplex PCR. Concerning the study's data processing: Within the assay, amplification of reference gene primers was used to estimate how many nucleated cells each sample contained. Sequence reads were collapsed and filtered to measure the absolute abundance of every unique TCRbeta CDR3 rearrangement. For each sample, productive Simpson clonality was calculated by taking the square root of Simpson's diversity index across productive rearrangements. The table was pulled from immuneACCESS by TCRdb, which kept in-frame rearrangements only. Such tables lose some clones; where checked, under half of the loss comes from unresolved V genes, and the rest has no known cause. For V, J and clone size, that table is used; D and trimming come from the DNA. This sample holds over 120,000 clones; over 80% were observed only once. Approximately 1.5% of the sample goes to the ten largest clones.

Only one count was recorded for this clone. Its recognized antigen is unknown. There are no base qualities to consult, and no much larger clone falls within one base. Sample: peripheral blood. The chain is assembled from TRBV5-1 and TRBJ1-6; a tentative D match to TRBD1 spans 6 bases. The source of this sequence is a woman aged 45-60 years with acute or convalescent COVID-19. In nucleotides, the sequence is TGCGCCAGCAGCATGGACAGTTCGTCCAATTCACCCCTCCACTTT. This yields the protein CASSMDSSSNSPLHF.